The 15 T cell receptor beta chains in this list originate from one sample, sequenced in a study of T cells after yellow fever vaccination. A single record per CDR3 protein comes from TCRdb applying MiXCR to the 5' RACE reads. The sample includes about 170,000 distinct CDR3 sequences, approximately 11% of them seen just once. The specimen was CD8+ T cells sorted from PBMCs, collected 15 days after the yellow fever booster vaccination. The source is a man younger than 30 who received the YFV17D yellow fever vaccine.

This clonotype was counted a few times. This chain links TRBV3-1 with TRBJ2-2, with D tentatively TRBD1 or TRBD2 (5 bases each). The CDR3 runs 16 residues. V was trimmed by 1 base and J by 2 bases, leaving 11 bases between them. Germline values: CDR1 LGHDT, CDR2 YNNKEL (reference sequence). This CDR3 reads CASSQVWGINTGELFF. DNA for the CDR3: TGTGCCAGCAGCCAAGTTTGGGGGATAAACACCGGGGAGCTGTTTTTT. Complete variable domain (other parts from reference TRBV3-1 and TRBJ2-2): DTAVSQTPKYLVTQMGNDKSIKCEQNLGHDTMYWYKQDSKKFLKIMFSYNNKELIINETVPNRFSPKSPDKAHLNLHINSLELGDSAVYFCASSQVWGINTGELFFGEGSRLTVL.

The sample holds a few counts of this clonotype. V gene TRBV4-1 combines with J gene TRBJ1-6; possibly TRBD1 for D (5 bases). The V gene's germline CDR1 is MGHRA and CDR2 YSYEKL. V was trimmed by 3 bases and J by 10 bases, leaving 13 bases between them. CDR3 length equals 14 residues. CDR3 sequence (DNA): TGCGCCAGCAGCCACTCCGGCAGGGCGTCACCCCTCCACTTT. Residues: CASSHSGRASPLHF.

Only a few counts were recorded for this clonotype. The chain recombines TRBV6-2 or TRBV6-3 with TRBJ2-2; D uncertain. The length of the CDR3 is 17 residues. V dropped 0 bases and J dropped 3 bases, with 14 bases sitting between them. The V gene's germline CDR1 is MNHEY and CDR2 SVGEGT. CDR3 region: CASSYSTRASDTGELFF. Here the CDR3 DNA reads TGTGCCAGCAGTTACTCTACCCGGGCGTCGGACACCGGGGAGCTGTTTTTT.

This chain uses TRBV5-4 with TRBJ2-5, with 8 bases lining up with TRBD2. With 1 base clipped from V and 4 bases from J, the junction kept 9 bases outside the gene matches. The germline V gene has CDR1 SGHNT and CDR2 YYREEE (reference sequence). There are 16 residues in the CDR3. The CDR3 DNA reads TGTGCCAGCAGCTTGTTAATAGCGGGGATCGGAGAGACCCAGTACTTC. It is translated as CASSLLIAGIGETQYF.

The sample holds a few counts of this clonotype. The junction and the germline gene differ at one end; a read error may be behind it. The V and J genes are TRBV5-1 and TRBJ2-1; 13 bases are a match to TRBD2. The CDR3 consists of 15 residues. CDR1 and CDR2 (germline): SGHRS, YFSETQ. CDR3 DNA sequence: TGCGCCAGCAGCCCGGCGCGACTAGCGGGGGGAACCTGGGTCTTC. Amino acid sequence: CASSPARLAGGTWVF.

The CDR3 reads CASSVGQGGNQPQHF. CDR3 in DNA: TGTGCCAGCAGCGTAGGGCAGGGGGGCAATCAGCCCCAGCATTTT. This chain links TRBV9 with TRBJ1-5, with 7 bases aligning to TRBD1. The V gene end was trimmed by 0 bases and the J gene end by 2 bases; junction bases not matched to a gene: 2. CDR3 size: 15 residues. Per germline, CDR1 SGDLS and CDR2 YYNGEE.

The chain carries TRBV2 and TRBJ2-1; 8 bases agree with TRBD2. This CDR3 comprises 14 residues. The trim removed 3 bases at V and 4 bases at J, leaving 2 bases unmatched. Germline V gene lookup returns CDR1 SNHLY and CDR2 FYNNEI. CDR3 sequence: CASSDGGGYNEQFF. Written as DNA, the CDR3 is TGTGCCAGCAGTGACGGGGGGGGTTACAATGAGCAGTTCTTC.

The V call is TRBV10-3, the J call TRBJ2-3, with TRBD2 matching over 12 bases. CDR1 and CDR2 (germline): ENHRY, SYGVKD. The CDR3 runs 18 residues. After removal of 0 bases from V and 2 bases from J, the junction contained 6 bases not matched to a gene. The CDR3 DNA follows: TGTGCCATCAGTGAGTCGACTCGACTAGCGGGGGACACAGATACGCAGTATTTT. This encodes CAISESTRLAGDTDTQYF.

In its sample, this clonotype was seen a few times. This chain uses TRBV25-1 with TRBJ1-5, with D perhaps TRBD1 (5 bases). From germline, CDR1 is MGHDK and CDR2 SYGVNS. The CDR3 runs 14 residues. V lost 1 base to trimming and J lost 6 bases, with 10 bases between them. In nucleotides, the CDR3 is TGTGCCAGCAGTGAATCCGGGACCCCTCAGCCCCAGCATTTT. Translated: CASSESGTPQPQHF. Complete variable domain (other parts from reference TRBV25-1 and TRBJ1-5): EADIYQTPRYLVIGTGKKITLECSQTMGHDKMYWYQQDPGMELHLIHYSYGVNSTEKGDLSSESTVSRIRTEHFPLTLESARPSHTSQYLCASSESGTPQPQHFGDGTRLSIL.

The genes are TRBV28 and TRBJ2-1, with 8 bases identical to TRBD2. Trimming took 10 bases from V and 7 from J; bases not matched to a gene: 15. The CDR3 loop spans 15 amino acids. Germline lookup yields CDR1 MDHEN and CDR2 SYDVKM. CDR3: CATDLGSGVKNEQFF. For the CDR3, the DNA is TGTGCCACGGACCTCGGTAGCGGGGTTAAGAATGAGCAGTTCTTC.

This clonotype was seen at least ten times. The chain employs TRBV27 and TRBJ1-2; a possible D gene is TRBD1 (5 bases). Germline V gene sequence: CDR1 MNHEY, CDR2 SMNVEV (reference sequence). Between the trimmed V and J ends, which lost 3 bases and 4 bases, there was a span of 12 bases. CDR3 size: 14 residues. CDR3 bases: TGTGCCAGCAGTTTGGGCAGGGACTCCTATGGCTACACCTTC. Translating gives CASSLGRDSYGYTF.

V gene TRBV7-2 combines with J gene TRBJ2-3; unclear D gene. The germline V gene encodes CDR1 SGHTA and CDR2 FQGNSA. The CDR3 has 16 amino acids. Trimming stripped 2 bases from V and 2 bases from J, with 14 bases between. The DNA of the CDR3 is TGTGCCAGCAGCTTATTGAGGTGGCGCTCCACAGATACGCAGTATTTT. Its protein product is CASSLLRWRSTDTQYF.

The sample holds many counts of this clonotype. The chain combines TRBV20-1 with TRBJ1-1, with TRBD1 identical over 7 bases. The length of the CDR3 is 15 residues. Germline V gene data show CDR1 as DFQATT and CDR2 as SNEGSKA (reference sequence). V shed 5 bases and J 1 base; nucleotides not matched to a gene: 10. Here the CDR3 DNA reads TGCAGTGCTCTGGATGACAGGGCCCCGAACACTGAAGCTTTCTTT. This gives the protein CSALDDRAPNTEAFF.

This clonotype was observed a handful of times. This chain connects TRBV10-3 to TRBJ2-3, with 7 positions matching TRBD2. In germline, CDR1 is ENHRY, CDR2 SYGVKD. Trimming removed 10 bases from V and 9 bases from J; junction bases left unmatched: 16. The CDR3 has 14 amino acids. The CDR3 is CATERAGPKETQYF. The CDR3 nucleotides are TGTGCCACCGAGAGAGCGGGGCCGAAGGAGACGCAGTATTTT.

The genes are TRBV27 and TRBJ2-5; TRBD1 aligns across 7 bases. The germline V gene has CDR1 MNHEY and CDR2 SMNVEV (reference sequence). CDR3 size: 16 residues. V lost 8 bases to trimming and J lost 0 bases; unmatched junction nucleotides: 12. CDR3 residues: CASRKTRDSNQETQYF. Here the CDR3 DNA reads TGTGCCAGCCGAAAAACCCGGGACAGTAACCAAGAGACCCAGTACTTC.